The 8 T cell receptor beta chains presented below share a single source sample, sequenced in a study of early stage breast cancer tumors. Only in-frame clones appear in the TCRdb table, and some are missing; sequencing was by immunoSEQ multiplex PCR. The table shows roughly 49,000 clones, with more than 70% occurring only once. Sequencing used blood. These receptors were obtained from a person in their forties with breast cancer.

This clone was counted once. The CDR3 nucleotides are TGTGCCAGCAGCTTAGTTGCCAGGCCCCGAAACACCATATATTTT. Translating it yields CASSLVARPRNTIYF. The chain combines TRBV11-2 with TRBJ1-3; no firm D call. From germline, CDR1 is SGHAT and CDR2 FQNNGV. CDR3 length: 15 residues. V was clipped by 1 base and J by 5 bases, with 12 bases between them. Full variable domain (remainder filled in from reference TRBV11-2 and TRBJ1-3): EAGVAQSPRYKIIEKRQSVAFWCNPISGHATLYWYQQILGQGPKLLIQFQNNGVVDDSQLPKDRFSAERLKGVDSTLKIQPAKLEDSAVYLCASSLVARPRNTIYFGEGSWLTVV.

The rearrangement links TRBV9 to TRBJ2-2; possible D gene TRBD2, 6 bases. Germline V CDR1 and CDR2: SGDLS, YYNGEE. Between the trimmed V and J ends, which lost 0 bases and 1 base, there was a span of 10 bases. The CDR3 loop spans 16 amino acids. The CDR3 is CASSVGGGVNTGELFF. CDR3 bases: TGTGCCAGCAGCGTAGGGGGCGGGGTGAACACCGGGGAGCTGTTTTTT.

The chain has TRBV7-2 and TRBJ1-5; D remains unclear. The CDR3 has 12 residues. Between the trimmed V and J ends, which lost 5 bases and 5 bases, there was a span of 7 bases. CDR1 is SGHTA, CDR2 FQGNSA, per germline. The CDR3 DNA is TGTGCCAGCAGCCGTCCCGATCAGCCCCAGCATTTT. Translation: CASSRPDQPQHF.

CDR3 sequence reads: CASSLQPLDFSKVAQYF. CDR3 nucleotides: TGTGCCAGCAGCTTGCAGCCTCTAGACTTCTCTAAAGTGGCCCAGTACTTC. V gene TRBV5-4 combines with J gene TRBJ2-5; D unresolved. CDR1 and CDR2 from the germline V gene are SGHNT and YYREEE (reference sequence). Trimming stripped 1 base from V and 9 bases from J, with 25 bases between. The CDR3 spans 17 residues.

CDR3 region: CASRTIQETQYF. The CDR3 DNA sequence: TGTGCCAGCCGTACCATACAAGAGACCCAGTACTTC. This rearrangement joins TRBV18 to TRBJ2-5; D gene uncertain. This CDR3 contains 12 residues. Germline CDR1 reads KGHSH; CDR2 reads LQKENI. V was shortened by 8 bases and J by 2 bases, with 9 bases between the two germline ends. The whole variable domain, remainder taken from reference TRBV18 and TRBJ2-5, is NAGVMQNPRHLVRRRGQEARLRCSPMKGHSHVYWYRQLPEEGLKFMVYLQKENIIDESGMPKERFSAEFPKEGPSILRIQQVVRGDSAAYFCASRTIQETQYFGPGTRLLVL.

The V gene is TRBV5-1, the J gene TRBJ2-2; D ambiguous. V lost 1 base and J lost 4, with 5 bases in between. Germline CDR1 SGHRS, CDR2 YFSETQ. This CDR3 comprises 13 residues. The CDR3 DNA follows: TGCGCCAGCAGCTTGTCCACCACCGGGGAGCTGTTTTTT. Translation: CASSLSTTGELFF.

This clone occurred once. The V call is TRBV10-3, the J call TRBJ2-5; D is tentatively TRBD1 or TRBD2 (6 bases each). The CDR3 length is 14 residues. From germline, CDR1 is ENHRY and CDR2 SYGVKD. V was shortened by 2 bases and J by 7 bases, with 14 bases between the two germline ends. CDR3 DNA sequence: TGTGCCATCAGTGAGCCTTGGGGGCGGGGGACCCAGTACTTC. Translation gives CAISEPWGRGTQYF.

The chain has TRBV11-3 and TRBJ2-7; 9 bases are a match to TRBD2. Trimming took 5 bases from V and 5 from J; bases not matched to a gene: 10. There are 15 residues in the CDR3. Germline CDR1 and CDR2: SGHNT and YENEEA. This chain's CDR3 is CASSPERGAWNEQYF. CDR3 sequence (DNA): TGTGCCAGCAGCCCTGAGCGGGGGGCCTGGAACGAGCAGTACTTC.